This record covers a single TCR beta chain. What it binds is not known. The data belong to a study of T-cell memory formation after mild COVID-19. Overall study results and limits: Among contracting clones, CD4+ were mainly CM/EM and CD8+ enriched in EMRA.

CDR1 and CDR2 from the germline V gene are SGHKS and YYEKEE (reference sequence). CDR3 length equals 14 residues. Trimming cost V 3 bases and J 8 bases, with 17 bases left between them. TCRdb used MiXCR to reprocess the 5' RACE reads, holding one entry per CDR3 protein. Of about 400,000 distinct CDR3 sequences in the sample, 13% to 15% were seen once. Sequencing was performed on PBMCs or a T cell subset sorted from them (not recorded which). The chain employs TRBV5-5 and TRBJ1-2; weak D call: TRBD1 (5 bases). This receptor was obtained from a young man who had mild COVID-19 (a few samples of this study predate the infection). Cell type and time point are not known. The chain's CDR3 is CASSSVGGRGGYTF. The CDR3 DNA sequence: TGTGCCAGCAGCTCGGTCGGGGGTCGAGGCGGCTACACCTTC.